This TCR beta chain emerged from a study of CD8 T cells in Susac syndrome. CDR1 and CDR2 (germline): SQVTM, ANQGSEA. J gave up 7 bases and V 5 bases, and 9 bases lay outside the gene matches. This CDR3 is built from 14 residues. Study outcomes and limitations: Susac syndrome CD4+ T cell repertoires showed no clonal expansion.

Negative isolation yielded CD4+ and CD8+ T cells, and FACS enriched TEMRA cells. Roughly 0.45 to 1 ug RNA was reverse transcribed with random hexamers. With immunoSEQ multiplex PCR, TCR beta CDR3 was amplified across 54 Vbeta and 13 Jbeta. TCRdb reanalysed the immunoSEQ multiplex PCR reads using MiXCR and keeps one entry per CDR3 protein. The sample yields around 140,000 distinct CDR3 sequences, approximately 95% seen once. Of note for this clonotype: The antigen is unknown.

Sequenced input: CD4+ T cells from PBMCs. The gene calls are TRBV29-1 and TRBJ2-3; TRBD2 aligns across 10 bases. This clonotype originated in a human donor with Susac syndrome. The CDR3 sequence is CSVTSGAGRNTQYF. As DNA, the CDR3 is TGCAGCGTTACTAGCGGGGCTGGGCGGAATACGCAGTATTTT.